The TCR beta chain described here comes from a study of T cells after yellow fever vaccination. Study summary: The authors prepared low-cell-number fractions using SMART-Seq v4 Ultra Low Input. Points from the study as a whole: Post-booster reappearance was seen for most primary-vaccination clones (about 95% CD4, around 90% CD8).

This clonotype was recorded at least ten times. The antigen remains undetermined. Template switching with 5'RACE generated the TCR cDNA and added a universal primer site and UMIs. One entry per CDR3 protein, called by TCRdb with MiXCR from the 5' RACE reads. The repertoire holds more than 200,000 distinct CDR3 sequences, 3.6% seen once, with 15% to 20% in the top ten. Here the sequenced sample was PBMCs, taken 15 days after the yellow fever booster vaccination. This receptor was identified in a man in his late teens or twenties who received the YFV17D yellow fever vaccine.

CDR3 in amino acids: CASSFPTSGGGGDTQYF. The DNA for the CDR3 is TGTGCCAGCAGCTTCCCGACTAGCGGGGGAGGGGGAGATACGCAGTATTTT. The V call is TRBV9, the J call TRBJ2-3; 12 nucleotides line up with TRBD2. Germline V gene sequence: CDR1 SGDLS, CDR2 YYNGEE. J gave up 5 bases and V 4 bases, and 11 bases lay outside the gene matches. CDR3 length equals 17 residues.